What follows are 23 T cell receptor beta chains derived from one specimen sequenced in a study of CD8 T cells in ankylosing spondylitis. Study-wide results and caveats: Seemingly distinctive of ankylosing spondylitis blood was a TCR beta motif formed by eight highly homologous variants.

Their cognate antigens are unknown. MiXCR, applied by TCRdb to the 5' RACE reads, yields one record per CDR3 protein. The sample lists 670,000 or so distinct CDR3 sequences, roughly 19% occurring once. The sequenced material came from blood, either unsorted or a sorted T cell fraction (not recorded which). These receptors were obtained from a male donor with ankylosing spondylitis.

This clonotype turned up a few times. The CDR3 spells CASRGTELNQPQHF. CDR3 DNA sequence: TGTGCCAGCCGTGGGACAGAACTCAATCAGCCCCAGCATTTT. The chain employs TRBV2 and TRBJ1-5; TRBD1 matches 7 bases. This CDR3 has 14 residues. Trimming removed 8 bases from V and 3 bases from J; junction bases left unmatched: 7. The germline V gene has CDR1 SNHLY and CDR2 FYNNEI.

V gene TRBV6-1 combines with J gene TRBJ1-2; D is undetermined. Germline loops: CDR1 MNHNS, CDR2 SASEGT. V gave up 2 bases and J gave up 8 bases, with 12 bases separating them. This CDR3 has 13 amino acids. The chain's CDR3 is CASSERGVRGYTF. In DNA form, the CDR3 reads TGTGCCAGCAGTGAACGGGGAGTACGGGGCTACACCTTC.

The chain carries TRBV20-1 and TRBJ2-7, with TRBD1 identical over 9 bases. Germline V gives CDR1 DFQATT, CDR2 SNEGSKA (reference sequence). The trim removed 4 bases at V and 7 bases at J, leaving 8 bases unmatched. The CDR3 totals 13 residues. Written as DNA, the CDR3 is TGCAGTGCTAAGGACAGGGGACTGGTGGAGCAGTACTTC. It specifies CSAKDRGLVEQYF.

The rearrangement links TRBV4-3 to TRBJ1-1, with 7 bases fitting TRBD1. Germline V gene data show CDR1 as LGHNA and CDR2 as YSLEER. The ends lost 1 base at V and 3 bases at J; junction bases unmatched: 2. This CDR3 has 14 amino acids. CDR3 residues: CASSQVTGYTEAFF. The CDR3 nucleotides are TGCGCCAGCAGCCAAGTGACAGGGTACACTGAAGCTTTCTTT.

V gene TRBV20-1 combines with J gene TRBJ2-7; D is tentatively TRBD1 or TRBD2 (5 bases each). The germline CDR1 and CDR2 sequences are DFQATT and SNEGSKA (reference sequence). CDR3 size: 12 residues. Trimming removed 6 bases at V and 6 bases at J, with 15 bases between. The DNA of the CDR3 is TGCAGTGCCACACGGGGCTACTCCGAGCAGTACTTC. It encodes CSATRGYSEQYF.

This chain links TRBV14 with TRBJ2-2; no firm D call. Germline V gene sequence: CDR1 SGHDN, CDR2 FVKESK. V was trimmed by 1 base and J by 7 bases, leaving 13 bases between them. This CDR3 is 15 amino acids long. CDR3 amino acids: CASSQVASWGGELFF. The CDR3 nucleotides read TGTGCCAGCAGCCAAGTCGCTAGTTGGGGCGGGGAGCTGTTTTTT.

The rearrangement uses TRBV20-1 and TRBJ1-2; 11 bases fit TRBD1. The CDR3 is 16 residues long. Trimming took 2 bases from V and 3 from J; bases not matched to a gene: 8. Germline V lookup: CDR1 DFQATT, CDR2 SNEGSKA (reference sequence). The CDR3 DNA reads TGCAGTGCTAGAACACCTCCGGGACAGGGGGACTATGGCTACACCTTC. This encodes CSARTPPGQGDYGYTF.

J is TRBJ2-3 and V is TRBV12-3 or TRBV12-4, with unresolved D. The V end lost 0 bases, the J end lost 7 bases, and 8 bases lay between the germline ends. This CDR3 has 13 residues. CDR3 in amino acids: CASSLAQHNTQYF. The DNA of the CDR3 is TGTGCCAGCAGTTTAGCGCAACATAATACGCAGTATTTT.

Only a few counts were recorded for this clonotype. The rearrangement links TRBV5-1 to TRBJ2-5; TRBD2 aligns across 8 bases. Germline CDR1 reads SGHRS; CDR2 reads YFSETQ. CDR3 length: 16 residues. Unmatched junction bases numbered 9, after V lost 4 bases and J lost 1 base. The CDR3 region has the DNA TGCGCCAGCAGCATAACTAGCGGCCTGATCCAAGAGACCCAGTACTTC. Translating it yields CASSITSGLIQETQYF. The whole variable domain, filled in from reference TRBV5-1 and TRBJ2-5, reads KAGVTQTPRYLIKTRGQQVTLSCSPISGHRSVSWYQQTPGQGLQFLFEYFSETQRNKGNFPGRFSGRQFSNSRSEMNVSTLELGDSALYLCASSITSGLIQETQYFGPGTRLLVL.

This clonotype appeared a few times. In nucleotides, the CDR3 is TGTGCCAGCAGCGTAGCCCCCGGGACAGAGCAGTTCTTC. This sequence encodes CASSVAPGTEQFF. The chain uses TRBV9 and TRBJ2-1; a weak D match, TRBD1 (6 bases). CDR3 length: 13 residues. From germline, CDR1 is SGDLS and CDR2 YYNGEE. The germline V and J ends were trimmed by 0 bases and 10 bases, with 11 bases remaining between them. The entire variable domain, with the rest obtained from reference TRBV9 and TRBJ2-1, is as follows: DSGVTQTPKHLITATGQRVTLRCSPRSGDLSVYWYQQSLDQGLQFLIQYYNGEERAKGNILERFSAQQFPDLHSELNLSSLELGDSALYFCASSVAPGTEQFFGPGTRLTVL.

This chain joins TRBV7-9 and TRBJ2-5; D might be TRBD1 (6 bases). The CDR3 totals 13 residues. Germline V gene data show CDR1 as SEHNR and CDR2 as FQNEAQ (reference sequence). With 5 bases removed from V and 5 bases from J, the gap between germline ends came to 12 bases. CDR3 DNA sequence: TGTGCCAGCAGCGACCAGGGGACGGAGACCCAGTACTTC. This encodes CASSDQGTETQYF. The entire variable domain, with the rest obtained from reference TRBV7-9 and TRBJ2-5, is as follows: DTGVSQNPRHKITKRGQNVTFRCDPISEHNRLYWYRQTLGQGPEFLTYFQNEAQLEKSRLLSDRFSAERPKGSFSTLEIQRTEQGDSAMYLCASSDQGTETQYFGPGTRLLVL.

This clonotype appeared many times. The chain carries TRBV7-2 and TRBJ2-7; the match to TRBD1 covers 7 bases. Per germline, CDR1 SGHTA and CDR2 FQGNSA. The V gene end was trimmed by 5 bases and the J gene end by 5 bases; junction bases not matched to a gene: 9. This CDR3 is built from 14 residues. For the CDR3, the DNA is TGTGCCAGCAGCGGTGACAGGGCGGCGGACGAGCAGTACTTC. It is translated as CASSGDRAADEQYF.

This clonotype was seen a few times. V is TRBV5-5 and J is TRBJ1-2; 7 nucleotides match TRBD1. Germline V gene lookup returns CDR1 SGHKS and CDR2 YYEKEE (reference sequence). Trimming removed 4 bases from V and 1 base from J; junction bases left unmatched: 13. The length of the CDR3 is 17 residues. The CDR3 bases are TGTGCCAGCAGCCCCCTAGGAACAGGGGCCCTTAACTATGGCTACACCTTC. Translation gives CASSPLGTGALNYGYTF.

This clonotype has at least ten counts. The rearrangement links TRBV5-5 to TRBJ2-1, with a possible D match to TRBD1 (6 bases). This CDR3 has 16 amino acids. V was cut by 3 bases and J by 1 base, with 14 bases left in between. Germline CDR1 reads SGHKS; CDR2 reads YYEKEE (reference sequence). The CDR3 DNA is TGTGCCAGCAGCTGGGGGCCCGGCCTATCCTACAATGAGCAGTTCTTC. Protein: CASSWGPGLSYNEQFF.

The chain joins TRBV6-5 to TRBJ2-7, with D maybe TRBD2 (7 bases). CDR3 length: 16 amino acids. Germline V gene sequence: CDR1 MNHEY, CDR2 SVGAGI. Trimming took 5 bases from V and 0 from J, leaving 17 bases between them. CDR3: CASSPSRGGPSYEQYF. The CDR3 nucleotides read TGTGCCAGCAGTCCCTCGAGGGGGGGGCCCTCCTACGAGCAGTACTTC.

A few counts support this clonotype. The chain employs TRBV29-1 and TRBJ1-2, with 7 bases lining up with TRBD1. The germline V gene has CDR1 SQVTM and CDR2 ANQGSEA. The junction had 5 bases not matched to a gene; V was cut back by 7 bases and J by 3 bases. This CDR3 has 12 residues. The CDR3 nucleotides are TGCAGCGCCACTCAGGGGGACTATGGCTACACCTTC. This gives the protein CSATQGDYGYTF.

The rearrangement joins TRBV5-1 to TRBJ2-5; the D gene is possibly TRBD2 (5 bases). Germline lookup yields CDR1 SGHRS and CDR2 YFSETQ. The CDR3 is made up of 16 amino acids. Trimming shortened V by 0 bases and J by 4 bases, and 16 bases separated the two germline ends. In DNA, the CDR3 is TGCGCCAGCAGCTTGGAGAGGGTCGCGTCAGTAGAGACCCAGTACTTC. Translated: CASSLERVASVETQYF.

Remarks on this clonotype: Just one base apart from a much larger clone, this may be a read error. V usage is TRBV6-4 and J usage is TRBJ2-7; 7 bases agree with TRBD2. Germline CDR1 and CDR2: MRHNA and SNTAGT. CDR3 length equals 16 residues. V lost 3 bases to trimming and J lost 1 base; unmatched junction nucleotides: 9. The CDR3 sequence: CASSDHGLVRSYEQYF. In DNA form, the CDR3 reads TGTGCCAGCAGTGATCATGGACTAGTAAGGTCCTACGAGCAGTACTTC.

The V gene is TRBV5-6, the J gene TRBJ1-2; 7 bases line up with TRBD1. The J segment lost 7 bases and the V segment lost 2 bases, leaving 8 bases of the junction unmatched. The CDR3 spans 14 residues. Germline CDR1 reads SGHDT; CDR2 reads YYEEEE. This chain's CDR3 is CASSFSTGVFGYTF. Here the CDR3 DNA reads TGTGCCAGCAGCTTCAGCACAGGGGTTTTTGGCTACACCTTC.

This clonotype has at least ten counts. The chain employs TRBV12-3 or TRBV12-4 and TRBJ2-3; D is ambiguous. Trimming shortened V by 2 bases and J by 4 bases, and 7 bases separated the two germline ends. The CDR3 runs to 13 residues. The CDR3 region is CASSLFRADTQYF. The CDR3 DNA sequence: TGTGCCAGCAGTTTATTCCGGGCAGATACGCAGTATTTT.

The chain has TRBV29-1 and TRBJ2-5, with D tentatively TRBD1 or TRBD2 (5 bases each). Trimming took off 4 bases at V and 3 bases at J, with 9 bases between the two ends. Germline V lookup: CDR1 SQVTM, CDR2 ANQGSEA. The CDR3 extends over 12 amino acids. The CDR3 loop reads CSVGRGEETQYF. In DNA form, the CDR3 reads TGCAGCGTTGGCAGAGGGGAAGAGACCCAGTACTTC.

This clonotype was observed at least ten times. This chain links TRBV7-9 with TRBJ1-1; weak D call: TRBD1 (5 bases). Per germline, CDR1 SEHNR and CDR2 FQNEAQ (reference sequence). The CDR3 totals 15 residues. V was trimmed by 2 bases and J by 4 bases, leaving 14 bases between them. DNA for the CDR3: TGTGCCAGCAGCTTAATTGGACAATTGGCCACTGAAGCTTTCTTT. Its translation is CASSLIGQLATEAFF.

This clonotype has a count of ten or more. The chain employs TRBV7-8 and TRBJ1-1, with D maybe TRBD1 (6 bases). The CDR3 sequence is 14 residues long. Germline V gives CDR1 SGHVS, CDR2 FQNEAQ. V was shortened by 3 bases and J by 1 base, with 9 bases between the two germline ends. DNA for the CDR3: TGTGCCAGCAGCTTCCGGGACACGAACACTGAAGCTTTCTTT. The encoded protein is CASSFRDTNTEAFF.